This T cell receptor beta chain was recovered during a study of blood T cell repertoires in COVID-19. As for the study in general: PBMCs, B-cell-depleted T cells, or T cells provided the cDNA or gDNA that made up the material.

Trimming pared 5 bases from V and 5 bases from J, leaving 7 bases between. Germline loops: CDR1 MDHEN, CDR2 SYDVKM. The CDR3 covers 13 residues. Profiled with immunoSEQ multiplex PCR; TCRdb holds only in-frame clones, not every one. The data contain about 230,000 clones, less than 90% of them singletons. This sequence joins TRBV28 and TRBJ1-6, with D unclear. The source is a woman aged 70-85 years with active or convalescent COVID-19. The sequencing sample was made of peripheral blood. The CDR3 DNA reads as TGTGCCAGCAGTCGTATTGATAATTCACCCCTCCACTTT. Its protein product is CASSRIDNSPLHF.